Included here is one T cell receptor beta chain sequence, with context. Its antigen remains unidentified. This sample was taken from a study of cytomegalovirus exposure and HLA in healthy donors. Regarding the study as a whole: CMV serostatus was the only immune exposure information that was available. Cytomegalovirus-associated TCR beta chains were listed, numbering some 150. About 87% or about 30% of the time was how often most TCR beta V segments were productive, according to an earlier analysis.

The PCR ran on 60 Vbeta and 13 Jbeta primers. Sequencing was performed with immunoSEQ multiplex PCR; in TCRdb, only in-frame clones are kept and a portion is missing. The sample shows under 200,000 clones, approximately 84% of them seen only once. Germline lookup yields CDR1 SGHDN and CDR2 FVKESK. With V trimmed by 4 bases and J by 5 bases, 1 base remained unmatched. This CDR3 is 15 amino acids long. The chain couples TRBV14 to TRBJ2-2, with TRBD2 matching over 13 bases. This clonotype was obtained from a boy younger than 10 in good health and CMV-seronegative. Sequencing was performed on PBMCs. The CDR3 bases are TGTGCCAGCAGCCGGACTAGCGGGAGTACCGGGGAGCTGTTTTTT. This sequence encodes CASSRTSGSTGELFF.